Only a few counts were recorded for the clone carrying this TCR beta chain. Its target is unknown. The germline V gene encodes CDR1 SGHNT and CDR2 YENEEA. The CDR3 contains 15 residues. Unmatched junction bases numbered 11, after V lost 6 bases and J lost 4 bases. This entry belongs to a study of T cells in Graves' hyperthyroidism and ophthalmopathy. Study-level information: Once the initial diagnosis was made, peripheral blood was obtained before any treatment. Broader study findings: Among thyroid clonotypes expanded above 0.001, most also appeared in blood. Ophthalmopathy, which appeared later, was predicted by the model a median approximately 6.7 months before onset.

Not enrolled were patients with uncontrolled infection, other autoimmune disease, pregnancy or lactation. The CDR3 regions of TCR beta were amplified from RNA transcripts. TCR CDR3 underwent first-round RT-PCR with the HTBI primer set. From the multiplex PCR reads, TCRdb called clonotypes with MiXCR, one entry per CDR3 protein. The sample includes about 480,000 distinct CDR3 sequences, approximately 15% of them seen just once. Sequenced input: blood. V is TRBV11-3 and J is TRBJ2-7, with TRBD2 identical over 8 bases. This TCR was sampled from a woman aged 18-29 years with Graves' hyperthyroidism. This chain's CDR3 is CASSPSAGGRYEQYV. The CDR3 DNA sequence: TGTGCCAGCAGTCCGTCGGCGGGAGGCCGGTACGAGCAGTACGTC.